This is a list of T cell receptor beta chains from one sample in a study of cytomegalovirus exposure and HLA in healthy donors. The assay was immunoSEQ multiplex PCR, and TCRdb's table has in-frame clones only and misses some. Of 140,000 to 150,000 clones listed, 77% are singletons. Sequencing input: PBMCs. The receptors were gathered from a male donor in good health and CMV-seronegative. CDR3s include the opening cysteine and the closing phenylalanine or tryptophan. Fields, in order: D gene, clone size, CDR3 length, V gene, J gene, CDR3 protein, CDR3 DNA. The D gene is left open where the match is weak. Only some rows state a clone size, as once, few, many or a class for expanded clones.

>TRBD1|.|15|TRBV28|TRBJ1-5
CASRQPGQGGQPQHF
TGTGCCAGCAGACAACCGGGACAGGGAGGGCAGCCCCAGCATTTT
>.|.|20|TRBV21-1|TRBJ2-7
CASSKAPERVNPSEGSEQYF
TGTGCCAGCAGCAAAGCCCCCGAGAGGGTAAACCCATCGGAAGGATCCGAGCAGTACTTC
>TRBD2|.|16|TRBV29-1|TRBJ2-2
CSVVSGREKNTGELFF
TGCAGCGTTGTTTCCGGGAGGGAGAAAAACACCGGGGAGCTGTTTTTT
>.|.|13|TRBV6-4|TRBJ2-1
CASSEREYNEQFF
TGTGCCAGCAGTGAACGGGAGTATAATGAGCAGTTCTTC
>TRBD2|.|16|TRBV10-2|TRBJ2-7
CASSEHSLAGGREQYF
TGCGCCAGCAGTGAGCACTCACTAGCGGGGGGGCGCGAGCAGTACTTC
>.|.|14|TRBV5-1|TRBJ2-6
CASSATSGANVLTF
TGCGCCAGCAGCGCGACATCTGGGGCCAACGTCCTGACTTTC
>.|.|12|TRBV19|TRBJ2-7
CASSSRSYEQYF
TGTGCCAGTAGTTCCAGGTCCTACGAGCAGTACTTC
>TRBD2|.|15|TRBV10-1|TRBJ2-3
CASSDQREATDTQYF
TGCGCCAGCAGTGACCAGCGGGAGGCCACAGATACGCAGTATTTT
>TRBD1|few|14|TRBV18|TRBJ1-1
CASSPGQENTEAFF
TGTGCCAGCTCACCGGGACAGGAGAACACTGAAGCTTTCTTT
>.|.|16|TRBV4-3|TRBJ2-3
CASSQGPAMSTDTQYF
TGCGCCAGCAGCCAAGGTCCAGCGATGAGCACAGATACGCAGTATTTT
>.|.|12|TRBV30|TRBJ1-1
CAWSGAFSSAFF
TGTGCCTGGAGTGGCGCCTTTTCCTCAGCTTTCTTT
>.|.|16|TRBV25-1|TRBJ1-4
CASSSLREGVDEKLFF
TGTGCCAGCAGTTCCCTGAGGGAGGGGGTTGATGAAAAACTGTTTTTT
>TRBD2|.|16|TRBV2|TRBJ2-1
CASSPVAGVTYNEQFF
TGTGCCAGCAGCCCCGTAGCGGGAGTCACCTACAATGAGCAGTTCTTC
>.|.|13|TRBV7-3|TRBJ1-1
CASSPLEGTEAFF
TGTGCCAGCAGCCCCCTGGAGGGAACTGAAGCTTTCTTT
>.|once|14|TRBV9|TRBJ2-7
CASSVEFSSYEQYF
TGTGCCAGCAGCGTAGAGTTTAGCTCCTACGAGCAGTACTTC
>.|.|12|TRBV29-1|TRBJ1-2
CSVDSGDYGYTF
TGCAGCGTTGATTCCGGGGATTATGGCTACACCTTC
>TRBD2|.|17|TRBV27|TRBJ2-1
CASSNPTSGSFYNEQFF
TGTGCCAGCAGTAACCCAACTAGCGGGAGTTTCTACAATGAGCAGTTCTTC
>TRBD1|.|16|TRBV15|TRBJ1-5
CATSRGGAGGNQPQHF
TGTGCCACCAGCAGAGGTGGGGCAGGGGGTAATCAGCCCCAGCATTTT
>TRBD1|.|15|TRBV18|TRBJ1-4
CASSPGTERNEKLFF
TGTGCCAGCTCACCCGGGACAGAGCGTAATGAAAAACTGTTTTTT
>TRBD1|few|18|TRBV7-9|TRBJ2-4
CASSNRDRGTVAKNIQYF
TGTGCCAGCAGCAACCGGGACAGGGGGACGGTAGCCAAAAACATTCAGTACTTC
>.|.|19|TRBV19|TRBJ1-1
CASSIDSTGWEVANTEAFF
TGTGCCAGTAGTATAGATTCAACAGGTTGGGAAGTGGCGAACACTGAAGCTTTCTTT
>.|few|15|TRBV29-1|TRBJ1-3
CSVLKVAGLGNTIYF
TGCAGCGTGCTCAAGGTCGCAGGTCTAGGAAACACCATATATTTT
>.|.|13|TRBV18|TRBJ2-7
CASSPLPSPEQYF
TGTGCCAGCTCACCCCTCCCGAGCCCCGAGCAGTACTTC
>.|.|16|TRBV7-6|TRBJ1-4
CASSPSIRESNEKLFF
TGTGCCAGCAGCCCATCCATACGGGAGTCTAATGAAAAACTGTTTTTT
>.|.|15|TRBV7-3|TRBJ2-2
CASSREGGGTGELFF
TGTGCCAGCAGCCGAGAGGGAGGAGGGACCGGGGAGCTGTTTTTT